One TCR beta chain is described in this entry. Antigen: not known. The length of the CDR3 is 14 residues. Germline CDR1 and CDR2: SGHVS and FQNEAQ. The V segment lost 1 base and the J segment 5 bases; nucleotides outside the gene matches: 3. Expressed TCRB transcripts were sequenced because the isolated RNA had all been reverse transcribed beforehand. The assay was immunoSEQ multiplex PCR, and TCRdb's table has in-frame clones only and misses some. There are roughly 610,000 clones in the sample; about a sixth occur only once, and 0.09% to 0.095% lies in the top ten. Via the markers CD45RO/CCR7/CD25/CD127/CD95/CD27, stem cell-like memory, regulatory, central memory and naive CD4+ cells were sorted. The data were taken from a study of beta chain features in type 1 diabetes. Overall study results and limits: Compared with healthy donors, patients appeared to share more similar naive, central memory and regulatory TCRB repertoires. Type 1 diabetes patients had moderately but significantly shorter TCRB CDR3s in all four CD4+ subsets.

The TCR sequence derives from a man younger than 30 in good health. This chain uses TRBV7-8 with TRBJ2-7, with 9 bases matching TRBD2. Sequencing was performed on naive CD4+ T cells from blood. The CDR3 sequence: CASSLGPSGDEQYF. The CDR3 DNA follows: TGTGCCAGCAGCTTAGGTCCTAGCGGGGACGAGCAGTACTTC.